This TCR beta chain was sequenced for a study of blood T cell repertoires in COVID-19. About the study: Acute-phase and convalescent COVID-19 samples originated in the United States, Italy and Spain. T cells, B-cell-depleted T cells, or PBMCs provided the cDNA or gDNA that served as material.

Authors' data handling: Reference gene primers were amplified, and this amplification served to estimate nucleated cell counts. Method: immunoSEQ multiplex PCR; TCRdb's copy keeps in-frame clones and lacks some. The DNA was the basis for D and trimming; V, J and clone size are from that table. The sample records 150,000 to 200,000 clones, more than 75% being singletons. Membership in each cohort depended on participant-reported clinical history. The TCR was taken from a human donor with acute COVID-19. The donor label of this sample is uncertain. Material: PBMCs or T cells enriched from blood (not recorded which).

Here the CDR3 DNA reads TGTGCCAGCAGTGAAAAAAGCGGCGAGCAGTACTTC. The encoded protein is CASSEKSGEQYF. The chain is built from TRBV25-1 and TRBJ2-7; weak D call: TRBD2 (5 bases). Trimming took 2 bases from V and 6 from J, leaving 8 bases between them. The CDR3 loop spans 12 amino acids. The germline V gene encodes CDR1 MGHDK and CDR2 SYGVNS.